The sequence of this TCR beta chain was determined in a study of blood T cell repertoires in COVID-19. Turning to the study itself: COVID-19 samples from acute and convalescent phases originated in the United States, Italy and Spain.

Clones were read by immunoSEQ multiplex PCR, and TCRdb kept only the in-frame ones, dropping some. The top ten clones hold more than 0.95% of a sample with about 210,000 clones, 92% of them seen once. In germline, CDR1 is SGHNT, CDR2 YENEEA. There are 14 residues in the CDR3. The ends were cut back, 5 bases at V and 6 bases at J, with 16 bases in the middle. Sequenced input: peripheral blood. The rearrangement uses TRBV11-3 and TRBJ1-1; possibly TRBD1 for D (5 bases). The source of this sequence is a man aged 25 to 40 with acute or convalescent COVID-19. The CDR3: CASSPERGVSEAFF. CDR3 nucleotides: TGTGCCAGCAGCCCCGAACGGGGGGTCTCTGAAGCTTTCTTT. The entire variable domain, with the rest obtained from reference TRBV11-3 and TRBJ1-1, is as follows: EAGVVQSPRYKIIEKKQPVAFWCNPISGHNTLYWYLQNLGQGPELLIRYENEEAVDDSQLPKDRFSAERLKGVDSTLKIQPAELGDSAVYLCASSPERGVSEAFFGQGTRLTVV.